The present T cell receptor beta chain was sequenced within a study of blood T cell repertoires in COVID-19. Across the study: Acute-phase and convalescent COVID-19 samples originated in the United States, Italy and Spain. From T cells, B-cell-depleted T cells, or PBMCs came the material, which was cDNA or gDNA.

Sequencing was performed with immunoSEQ multiplex PCR; in TCRdb, only in-frame clones are kept and a portion is missing. The table has roughly 380,000 clones, 88% seen once. The CDR3 has 15 amino acids. Trimming took off 3 bases at V and 12 bases at J, with 21 bases between the two ends. Per the germline V gene, CDR1 is MNHNS and CDR2 is SASEGT. Participants were placed into cohorts based on the clinical history they reported. The chain links TRBV6-1 to TRBJ2-1; tentative D call: TRBD2 (5 bases). The clonotype comes from a woman aged 25-40 years who had been exposed to COVID-19. Sequenced input: PBMCs or T cells enriched from blood (not recorded which). The CDR3 sequence is CASSDGLPSRLGQFF. The CDR3 DNA follows: TGTGCCAGCAGTGATGGACTCCCCAGCAGGTTGGGGCAGTTCTTC.